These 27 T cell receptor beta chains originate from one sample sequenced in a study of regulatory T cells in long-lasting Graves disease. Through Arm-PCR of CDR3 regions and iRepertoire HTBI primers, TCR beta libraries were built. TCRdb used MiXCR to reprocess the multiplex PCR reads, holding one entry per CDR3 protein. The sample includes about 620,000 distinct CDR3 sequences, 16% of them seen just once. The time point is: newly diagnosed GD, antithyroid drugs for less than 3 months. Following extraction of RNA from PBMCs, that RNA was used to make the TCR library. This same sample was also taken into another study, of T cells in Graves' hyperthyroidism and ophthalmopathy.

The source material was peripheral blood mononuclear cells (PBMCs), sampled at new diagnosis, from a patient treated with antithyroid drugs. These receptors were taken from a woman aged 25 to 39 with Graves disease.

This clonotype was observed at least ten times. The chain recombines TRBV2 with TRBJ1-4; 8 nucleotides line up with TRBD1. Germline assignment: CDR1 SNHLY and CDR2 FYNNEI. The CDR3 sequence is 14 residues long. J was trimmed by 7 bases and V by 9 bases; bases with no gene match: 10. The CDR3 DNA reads TGTGCCAGTCAGGGGGCCGGGGGAGTTGAAAAACTGTTTTTT. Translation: CASQGAGGVEKLFF. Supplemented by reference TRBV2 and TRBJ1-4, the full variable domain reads EPEVTQTPSHQVTQMGQEVILRCVPISNHLYFYWYRQILGQKVEFLVSFYNNEISEKSEIFDDQFSVERPDGSNFTLKIRSTKLEDSAMYFCASQGAGGVEKLFFGSGTQLSVL.

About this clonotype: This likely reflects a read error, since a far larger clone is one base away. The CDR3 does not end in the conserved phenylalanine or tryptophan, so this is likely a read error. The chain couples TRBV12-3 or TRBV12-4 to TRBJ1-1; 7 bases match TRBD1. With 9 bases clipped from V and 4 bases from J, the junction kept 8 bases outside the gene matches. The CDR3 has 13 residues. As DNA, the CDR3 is TGTGCCAGTTTCCCAGGGGGTACCACTGAAGCTTTCCTT. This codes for CASFPGGTTEAFL.

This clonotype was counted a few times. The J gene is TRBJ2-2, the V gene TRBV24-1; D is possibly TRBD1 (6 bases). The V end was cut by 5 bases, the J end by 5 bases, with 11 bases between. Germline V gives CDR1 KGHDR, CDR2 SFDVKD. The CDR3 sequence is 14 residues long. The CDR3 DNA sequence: TGTGCCACCAGTGTGACAGGCGGGACCGGGGAGCTGTTTTTT. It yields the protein CATSVTGGTGELFF.

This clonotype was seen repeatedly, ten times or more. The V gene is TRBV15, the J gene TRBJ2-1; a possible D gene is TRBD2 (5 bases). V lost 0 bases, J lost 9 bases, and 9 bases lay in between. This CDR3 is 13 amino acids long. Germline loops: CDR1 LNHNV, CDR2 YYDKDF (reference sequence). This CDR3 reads CATSRDTEGEQFF. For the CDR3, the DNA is TGTGCCACCAGCAGAGATACAGAGGGTGAGCAGTTCTTC.

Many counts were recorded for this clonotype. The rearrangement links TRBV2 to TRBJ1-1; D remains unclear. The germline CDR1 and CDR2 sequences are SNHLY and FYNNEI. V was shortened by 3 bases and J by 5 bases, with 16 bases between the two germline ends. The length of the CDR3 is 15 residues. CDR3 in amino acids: CASSDRGTGRTEAFF. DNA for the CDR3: TGTGCCAGCAGTGATCGGGGAACGGGGAGAACTGAAGCTTTCTTT.

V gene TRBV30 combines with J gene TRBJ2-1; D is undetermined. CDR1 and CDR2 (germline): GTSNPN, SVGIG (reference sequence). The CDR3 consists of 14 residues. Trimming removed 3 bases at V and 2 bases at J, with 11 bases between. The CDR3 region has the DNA TGTGCCTGGAGCCGCGAGGCAGCCTACAATGAGCAGTTCTTC. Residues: CAWSREAAYNEQFF.

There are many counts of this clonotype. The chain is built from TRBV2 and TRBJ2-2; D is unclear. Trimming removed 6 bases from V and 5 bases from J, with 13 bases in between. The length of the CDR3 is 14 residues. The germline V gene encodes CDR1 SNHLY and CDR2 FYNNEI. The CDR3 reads CASSATTSTGELFF. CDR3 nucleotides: TGTGCCAGCAGCGCGACGACATCGACCGGGGAGCTGTTTTTT.

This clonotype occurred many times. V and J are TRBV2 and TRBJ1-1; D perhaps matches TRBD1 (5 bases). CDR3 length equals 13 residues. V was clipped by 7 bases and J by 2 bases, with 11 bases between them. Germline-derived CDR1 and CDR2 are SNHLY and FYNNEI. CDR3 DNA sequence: TGTGCCAGCATTCAACAGGAAAACACTGAAGCTTTCTTT. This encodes CASIQQENTEAFF.

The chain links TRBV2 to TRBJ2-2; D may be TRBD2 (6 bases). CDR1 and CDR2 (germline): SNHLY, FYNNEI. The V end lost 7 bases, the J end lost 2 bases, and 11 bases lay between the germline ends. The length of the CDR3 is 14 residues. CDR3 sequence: CASKPSVNTGELFF. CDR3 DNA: TGTGCCAGCAAGCCTAGCGTTAACACCGGGGAGCTGTTTTTT.

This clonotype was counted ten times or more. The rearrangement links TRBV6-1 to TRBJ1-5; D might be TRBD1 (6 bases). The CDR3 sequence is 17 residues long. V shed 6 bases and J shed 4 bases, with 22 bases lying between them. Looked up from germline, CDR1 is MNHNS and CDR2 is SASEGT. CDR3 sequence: CASSQYRDGGVNQPQHF. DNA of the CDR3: TGTGCCAGCAGCCAATACAGGGATGGCGGCGTAAATCAGCCCCAGCATTTT.

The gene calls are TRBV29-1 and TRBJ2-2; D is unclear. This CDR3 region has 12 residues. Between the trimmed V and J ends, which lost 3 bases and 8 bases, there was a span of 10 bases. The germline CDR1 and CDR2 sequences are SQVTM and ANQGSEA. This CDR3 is CSVDMGQGELFF. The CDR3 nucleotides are TGCAGCGTTGATATGGGTCAGGGGGAGCTGTTTTTT.

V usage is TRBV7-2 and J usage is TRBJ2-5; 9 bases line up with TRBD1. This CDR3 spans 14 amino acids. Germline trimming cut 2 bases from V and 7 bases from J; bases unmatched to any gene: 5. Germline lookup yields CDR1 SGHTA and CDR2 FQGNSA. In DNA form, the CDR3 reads TGTGCCAGCAGCTTACTGGGACAGGGTGTGACCCAGTACTTC. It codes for CASSLLGQGVTQYF. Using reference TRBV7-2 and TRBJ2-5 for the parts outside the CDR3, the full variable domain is GAGVSQSPSNKVTEKGKDVELRCDPISGHTALYWYRQSLGQGLEFLIYFQGNSAPDKSGLPSDRFSAERTGGSVSTLTIQRTQQEDSAVYLCASSLLGQGVTQYFGPGTRLLVL.

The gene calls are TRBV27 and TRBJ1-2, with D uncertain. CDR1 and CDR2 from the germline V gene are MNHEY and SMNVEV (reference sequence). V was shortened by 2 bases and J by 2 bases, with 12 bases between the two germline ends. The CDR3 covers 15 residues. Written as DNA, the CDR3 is TGTGCCAGCAGTTTAGACCCTGAAGGGAACTATGGCTACACCTTC. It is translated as CASSLDPEGNYGYTF.

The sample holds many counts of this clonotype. CDR3 residues: CVARRGLAGGNNEQFF. In DNA form, the CDR3 reads TGTGTCGCCCGGAGGGGACTAGCGGGAGGGAACAATGAGCAGTTCTTC. V is TRBV7-9 and J is TRBJ2-1, with TRBD2 matching 16 bases. Per the germline V gene, CDR1 is SEHNR and CDR2 is FQNEAQ (reference sequence). The CDR3 runs 16 residues.

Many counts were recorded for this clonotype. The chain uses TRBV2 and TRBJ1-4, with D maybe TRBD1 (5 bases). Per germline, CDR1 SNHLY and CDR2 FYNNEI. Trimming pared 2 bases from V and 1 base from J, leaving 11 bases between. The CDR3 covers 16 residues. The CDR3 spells CASSESRGGTNEKLFF. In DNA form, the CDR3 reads TGTGCCAGCAGTGAAAGCCGCGGGGGAACTAATGAAAAACTGTTTTTT.

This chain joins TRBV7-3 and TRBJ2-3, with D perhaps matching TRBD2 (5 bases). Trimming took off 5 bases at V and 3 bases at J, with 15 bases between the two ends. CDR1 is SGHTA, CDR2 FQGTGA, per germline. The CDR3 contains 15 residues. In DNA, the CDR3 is TGTGCCAGCAGCATTACACTAGTCGGGACAGATACGCAGTATTTT. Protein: CASSITLVGTDTQYF.

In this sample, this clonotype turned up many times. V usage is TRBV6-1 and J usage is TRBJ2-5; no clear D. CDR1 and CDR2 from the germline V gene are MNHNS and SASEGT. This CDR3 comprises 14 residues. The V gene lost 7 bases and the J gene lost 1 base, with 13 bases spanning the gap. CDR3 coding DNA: TGTGCCAGCAATGTTTTCGGAGTCCAAGAGACCCAGTACTTC. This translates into CASNVFGVQETQYF.

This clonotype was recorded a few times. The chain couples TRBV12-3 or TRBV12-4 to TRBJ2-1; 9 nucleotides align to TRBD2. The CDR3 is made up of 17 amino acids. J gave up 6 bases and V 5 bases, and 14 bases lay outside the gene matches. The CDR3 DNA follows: TGTGCCAGCAGTCTGGGGCCTTTTGCGGGAGGGATCAATGAGCAGTTCTTC. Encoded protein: CASSLGPFAGGINEQFF.

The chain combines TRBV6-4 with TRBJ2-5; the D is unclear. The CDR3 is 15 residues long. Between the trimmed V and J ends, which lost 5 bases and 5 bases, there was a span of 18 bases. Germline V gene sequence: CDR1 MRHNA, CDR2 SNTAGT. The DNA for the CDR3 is TGTGCCAGCAGTCCGCAAGATCGGGTACCTGAGACCCAGTACTTC. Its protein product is CASSPQDRVPETQYF.

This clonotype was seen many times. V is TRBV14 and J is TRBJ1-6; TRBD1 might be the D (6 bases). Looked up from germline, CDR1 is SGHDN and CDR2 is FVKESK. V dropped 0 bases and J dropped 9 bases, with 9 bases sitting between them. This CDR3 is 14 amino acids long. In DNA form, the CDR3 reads TGTGCCAGCAGCCAAGAAGGCAGGGGTTCACCCCTCCACTTT. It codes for CASSQEGRGSPLHF.

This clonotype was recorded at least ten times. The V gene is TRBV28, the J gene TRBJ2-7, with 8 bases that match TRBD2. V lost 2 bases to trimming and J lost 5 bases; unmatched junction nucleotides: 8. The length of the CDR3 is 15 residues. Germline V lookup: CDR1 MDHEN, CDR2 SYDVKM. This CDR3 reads CASSLIRTSRDEQYF. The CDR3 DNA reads TGTGCCAGCAGTTTAATCAGGACTAGCCGGGACGAGCAGTACTTC. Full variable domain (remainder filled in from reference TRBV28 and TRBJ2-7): DVKVTQSSRYLVKRTGEKVFLECVQDMDHENMFWYRQDPGLGLRLIYFSYDVKMKEKGDIPEGYSVSREKKERFSLILESASTNQTSMYLCASSLIRTSRDEQYFGPGTRLTVT.

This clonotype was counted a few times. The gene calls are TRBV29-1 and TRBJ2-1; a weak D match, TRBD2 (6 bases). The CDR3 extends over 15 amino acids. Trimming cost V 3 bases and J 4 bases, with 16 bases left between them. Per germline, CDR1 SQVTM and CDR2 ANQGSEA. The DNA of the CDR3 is TGCAGCGTTGATGGGTCGTTAGCGGATTACAATGAGCAGTTCTTC. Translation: CSVDGSLADYNEQFF.

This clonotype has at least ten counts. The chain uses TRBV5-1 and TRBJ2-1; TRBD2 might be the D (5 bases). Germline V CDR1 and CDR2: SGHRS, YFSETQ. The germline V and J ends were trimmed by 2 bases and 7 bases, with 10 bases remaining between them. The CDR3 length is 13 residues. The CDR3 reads CASSLGGPNEQFF. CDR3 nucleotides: TGCGCCAGCAGCTTAGGCGGGCCGAATGAGCAGTTCTTC. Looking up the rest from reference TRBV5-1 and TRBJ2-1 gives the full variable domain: KAGVTQTPRYLIKTRGQQVTLSCSPISGHRSVSWYQQTPGQGLQFLFEYFSETQRNKGNFPGRFSGRQFSNSRSEMNVSTLELGDSALYLCASSLGGPNEQFFGPGTRLTVL.

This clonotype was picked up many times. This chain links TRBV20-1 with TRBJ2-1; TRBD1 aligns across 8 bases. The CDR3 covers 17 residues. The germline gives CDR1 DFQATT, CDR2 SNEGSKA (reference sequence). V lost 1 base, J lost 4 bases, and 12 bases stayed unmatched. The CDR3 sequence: CSARGSGVDRVYNEQFF. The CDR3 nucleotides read TGCAGTGCTAGAGGGTCTGGAGTGGACAGGGTATACAATGAGCAGTTCTTC.

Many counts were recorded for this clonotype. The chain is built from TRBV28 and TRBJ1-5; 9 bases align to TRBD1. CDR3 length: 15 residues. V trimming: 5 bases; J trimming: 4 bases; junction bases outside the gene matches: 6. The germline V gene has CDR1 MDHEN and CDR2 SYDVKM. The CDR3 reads CASSNLGTGNQPQHF. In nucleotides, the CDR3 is TGTGCCAGCAGTAACCTCGGGACAGGGAATCAGCCCCAGCATTTT.

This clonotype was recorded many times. The CDR3 here is CSAMQDLNNEQFF. The CDR3 bases are TGCAGTGCTATGCAGGACCTAAACAATGAGCAGTTCTTC. The rearrangement uses TRBV20-1 and TRBJ2-1; the D is unclear. V lost 4 bases, J lost 5 bases, and 12 bases lay in between. The germline V gene encodes CDR1 DFQATT and CDR2 SNEGSKA (reference sequence). There are 13 residues in the CDR3.

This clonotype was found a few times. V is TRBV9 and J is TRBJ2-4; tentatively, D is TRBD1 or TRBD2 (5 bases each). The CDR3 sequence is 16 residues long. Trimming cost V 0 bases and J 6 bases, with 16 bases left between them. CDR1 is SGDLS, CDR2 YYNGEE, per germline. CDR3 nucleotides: TGTGCCAGCAGCGTAGAAGGGGTCCGGGGCGGAAACATTCAGTACTTC. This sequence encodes CASSVEGVRGGNIQYF. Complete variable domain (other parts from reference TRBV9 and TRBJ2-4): DSGVTQTPKHLITATGQRVTLRCSPRSGDLSVYWYQQSLDQGLQFLIQYYNGEERAKGNILERFSAQQFPDLHSELNLSSLELGDSALYFCASSVEGVRGGNIQYFGAGTRLSVL.